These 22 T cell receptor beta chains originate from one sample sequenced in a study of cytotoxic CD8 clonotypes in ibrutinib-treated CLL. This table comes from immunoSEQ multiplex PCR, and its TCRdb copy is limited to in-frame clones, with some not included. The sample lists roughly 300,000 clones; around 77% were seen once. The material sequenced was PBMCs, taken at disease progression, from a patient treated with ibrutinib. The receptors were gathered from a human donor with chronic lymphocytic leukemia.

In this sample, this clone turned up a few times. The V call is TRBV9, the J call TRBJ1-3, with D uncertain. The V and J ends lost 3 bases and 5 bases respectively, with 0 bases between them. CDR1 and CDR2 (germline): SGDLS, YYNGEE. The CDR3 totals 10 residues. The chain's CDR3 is CASSGNTIYF. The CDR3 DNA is TGTGCCAGCAGCGGAAACACCATATATTTT.

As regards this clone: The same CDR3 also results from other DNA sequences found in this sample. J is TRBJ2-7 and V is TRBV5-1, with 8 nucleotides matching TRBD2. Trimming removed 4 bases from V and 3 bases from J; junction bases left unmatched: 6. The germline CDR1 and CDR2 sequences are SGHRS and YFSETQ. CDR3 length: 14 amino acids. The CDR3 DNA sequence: TGCGCCAGCAGCCGGACCGGGACTAGCTACGAGCAGTACTTC. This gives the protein CASSRTGTSYEQYF.

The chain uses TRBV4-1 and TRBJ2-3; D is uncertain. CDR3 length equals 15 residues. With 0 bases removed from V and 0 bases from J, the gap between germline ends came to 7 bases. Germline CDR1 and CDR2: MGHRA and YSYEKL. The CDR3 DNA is TGCGCCAGCAGCCAAGATTCTCTGAGCACAGATACGCAGTATTTT. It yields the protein CASSQDSLSTDTQYF.

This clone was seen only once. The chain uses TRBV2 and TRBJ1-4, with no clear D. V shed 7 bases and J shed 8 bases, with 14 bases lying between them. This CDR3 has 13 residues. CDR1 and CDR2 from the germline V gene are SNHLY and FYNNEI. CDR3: CASMAHGGEKLFF. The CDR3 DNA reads TGTGCCAGCATGGCCCACGGAGGGGAAAAACTGTTTTTT. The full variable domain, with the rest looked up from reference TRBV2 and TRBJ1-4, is EPEVTQTPSHQVTQMGQEVILRCVPISNHLYFYWYRQILGQKVEFLVSFYNNEISEKSEIFDDQFSVERPDGSNFTLKIRSTKLEDSAMYFCASMAHGGEKLFFGSGTQLSVL.

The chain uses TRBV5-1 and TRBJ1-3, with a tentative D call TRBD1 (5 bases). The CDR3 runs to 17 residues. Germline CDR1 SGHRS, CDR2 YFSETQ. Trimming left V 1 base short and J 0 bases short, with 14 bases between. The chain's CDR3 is CASSLLAAGGSGNTIYF. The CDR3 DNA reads TGCGCCAGCAGCTTGTTAGCGGCGGGGGGCTCTGGAAACACCATATATTTT.

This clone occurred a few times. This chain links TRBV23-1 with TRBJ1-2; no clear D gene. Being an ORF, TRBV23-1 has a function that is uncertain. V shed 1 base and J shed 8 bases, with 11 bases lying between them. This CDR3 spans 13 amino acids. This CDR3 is CASSQCPSRGYTF. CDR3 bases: TGCGCCAGCAGTCAATGCCCCTCGCGGGGCTACACCTTC.

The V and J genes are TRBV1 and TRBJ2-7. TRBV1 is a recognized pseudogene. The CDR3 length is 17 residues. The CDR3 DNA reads TGCACCAGCGGGGGAGATTCAACAGGCCTCGTCTCCTACGAGCAGTACTTC. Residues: CTSGGDSTGLVSYEQYF.

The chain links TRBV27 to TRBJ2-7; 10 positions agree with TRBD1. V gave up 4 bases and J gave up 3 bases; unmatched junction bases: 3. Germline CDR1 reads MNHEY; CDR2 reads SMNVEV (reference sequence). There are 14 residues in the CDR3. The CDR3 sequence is CASSSRDRGYEQYF. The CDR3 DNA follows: TGTGCCAGCAGTTCCCGGGACAGGGGCTACGAGCAGTACTTC.

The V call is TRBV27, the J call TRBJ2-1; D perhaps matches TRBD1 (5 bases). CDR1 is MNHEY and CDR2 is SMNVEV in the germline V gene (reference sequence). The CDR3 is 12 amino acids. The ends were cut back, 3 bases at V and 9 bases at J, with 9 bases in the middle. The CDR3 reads CASSFRGSEQFF. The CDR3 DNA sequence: TGTGCCAGCAGTTTTAGGGGATCTGAGCAGTTCTTC.

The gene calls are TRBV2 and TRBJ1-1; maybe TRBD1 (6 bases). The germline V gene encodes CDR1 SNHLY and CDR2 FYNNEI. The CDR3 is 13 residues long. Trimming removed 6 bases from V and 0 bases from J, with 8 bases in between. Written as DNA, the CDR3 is TGTGCCAGCAGGGGACAAATGAACACTGAAGCTTTCTTT. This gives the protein CASRGQMNTEAFF.

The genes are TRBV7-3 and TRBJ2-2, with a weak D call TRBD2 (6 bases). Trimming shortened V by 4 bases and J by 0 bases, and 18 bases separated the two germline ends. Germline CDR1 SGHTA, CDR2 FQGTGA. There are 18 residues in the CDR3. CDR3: CASSSTWRGPANTGELFF. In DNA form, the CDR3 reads TGTGCCAGCAGCTCCACATGGCGGGGCCCCGCGAACACCGGGGAGCTGTTTTTT.

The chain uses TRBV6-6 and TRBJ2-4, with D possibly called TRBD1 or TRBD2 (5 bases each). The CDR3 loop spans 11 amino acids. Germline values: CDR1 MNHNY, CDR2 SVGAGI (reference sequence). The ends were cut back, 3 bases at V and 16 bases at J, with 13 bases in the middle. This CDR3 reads CASSYNSGRYF. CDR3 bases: TGTGCCAGCAGTTATAATTCAGGGAGATACTTC.

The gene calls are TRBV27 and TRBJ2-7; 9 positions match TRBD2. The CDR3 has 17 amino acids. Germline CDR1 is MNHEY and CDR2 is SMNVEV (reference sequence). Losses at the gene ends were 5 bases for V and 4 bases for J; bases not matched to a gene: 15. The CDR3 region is CASSPITVSGSLYEQYF. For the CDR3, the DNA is TGTGCCAGCAGTCCCATTACGGTTAGCGGGAGTCTATACGAGCAGTACTTC.

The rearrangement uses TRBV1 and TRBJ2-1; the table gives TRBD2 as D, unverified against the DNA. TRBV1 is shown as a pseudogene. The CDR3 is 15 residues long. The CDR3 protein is CTTPQRGTTYNEQFF. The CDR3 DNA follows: TGCACCACCCCACAGCGGGGGACTACCTACAATGAGCAGTTCTTC.

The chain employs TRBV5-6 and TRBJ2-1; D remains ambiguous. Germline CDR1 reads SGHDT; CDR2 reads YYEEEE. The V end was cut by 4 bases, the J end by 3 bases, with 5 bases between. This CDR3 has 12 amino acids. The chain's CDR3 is CASSALYNEQFF. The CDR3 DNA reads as TGTGCCAGCAGCGCCCTCTACAATGAGCAGTTCTTC. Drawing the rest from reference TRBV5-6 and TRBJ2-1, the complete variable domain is DAGVTQSPTHLIKTRGQQVTLRCSPKSGHDTVSWYQQALGQGPQFIFQYYEEEERQRGNFPDRFSGHQFPNYSSELNVNALLLGDSALYLCASSALYNEQFFGPGTRLTVL.

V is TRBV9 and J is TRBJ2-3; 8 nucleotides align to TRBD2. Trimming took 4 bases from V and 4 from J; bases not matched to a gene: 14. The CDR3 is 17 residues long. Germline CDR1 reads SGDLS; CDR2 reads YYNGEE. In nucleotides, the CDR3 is TGTGCCAGCAGCCCGCCCCGGGGGGGCGAAGGCGCAGATACGCAGTATTTT. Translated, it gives CASSPPRGGEGADTQYF.

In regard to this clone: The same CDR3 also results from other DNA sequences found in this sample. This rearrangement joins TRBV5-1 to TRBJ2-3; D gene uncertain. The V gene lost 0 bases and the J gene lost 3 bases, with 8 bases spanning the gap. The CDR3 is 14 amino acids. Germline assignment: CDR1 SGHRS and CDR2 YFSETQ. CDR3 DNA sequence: TGCGCCAGCAGCTTGGATAGGGCTACAGATACGCAGTATTTT. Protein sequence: CASSLDRATDTQYF.

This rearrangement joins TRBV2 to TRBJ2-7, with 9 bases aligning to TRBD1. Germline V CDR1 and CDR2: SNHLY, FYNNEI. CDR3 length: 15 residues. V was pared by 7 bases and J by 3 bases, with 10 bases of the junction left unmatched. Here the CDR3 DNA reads TGTGCCAGCAAGGCCCGGGACAGGGTAATCTACGAGCAGTACTTC. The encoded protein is CASKARDRVIYEQYF.

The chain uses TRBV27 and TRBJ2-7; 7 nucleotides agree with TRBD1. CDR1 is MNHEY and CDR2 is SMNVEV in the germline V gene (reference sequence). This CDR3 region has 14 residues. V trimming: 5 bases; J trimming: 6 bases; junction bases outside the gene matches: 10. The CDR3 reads CASSQPRQGSEQYF. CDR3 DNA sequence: TGTGCCAGCAGTCAACCGAGACAGGGTTCCGAGCAGTACTTC.

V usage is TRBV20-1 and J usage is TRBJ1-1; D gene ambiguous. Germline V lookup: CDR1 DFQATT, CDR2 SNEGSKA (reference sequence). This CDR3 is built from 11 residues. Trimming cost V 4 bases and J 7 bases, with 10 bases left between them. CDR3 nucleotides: TGCAGTGCTACAGGCCCTGGTGAAGCTTTCTTT. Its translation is CSATGPGEAFF.

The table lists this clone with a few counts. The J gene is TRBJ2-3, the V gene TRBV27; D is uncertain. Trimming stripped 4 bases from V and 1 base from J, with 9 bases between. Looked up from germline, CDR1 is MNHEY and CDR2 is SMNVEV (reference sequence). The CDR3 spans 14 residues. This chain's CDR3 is CASSSGQGTDTQYF. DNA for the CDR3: TGTGCCAGCAGTTCAGGTCAGGGCACAGATACGCAGTATTTT.

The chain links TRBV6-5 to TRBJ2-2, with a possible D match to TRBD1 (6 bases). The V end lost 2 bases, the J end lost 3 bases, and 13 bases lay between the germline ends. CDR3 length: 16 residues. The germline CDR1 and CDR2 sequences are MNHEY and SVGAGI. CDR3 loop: CASSYALGHYTGELFF. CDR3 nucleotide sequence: TGTGCCAGCAGTTACGCGTTGGGACACTACACCGGGGAGCTGTTTTTT.